This TCR beta chain appears in the sequencing data of a study of blood T cells in healthy people across ages (dated by TCRdb to between 2014 and 2016). About the investigation overall: In model experiments, roughly one uniquely barcoded TCR beta cDNA molecule per two T cells was captured by template switching. To track age-related changes in TCR beta repertoire diversity, the study relied on deep sequencing normalized with unique cDNA molecular identifiers. Donors were grouped into four age groups: young (average 16 years), middle-aged (39), aged (around 66) and long-lived (just over 80). To avoid experimental bias, donors of different ages were spread randomly across the sequencing lanes. For two donors (one aged 18 to 30 and one aged 80 or older), the study analyzed two additional independent replicas of 1 million unique cDNA reads from the same blood draw.

The table lists this clonotype with a few counts. What antigen it recognizes has not been identified. Base-call qualities are not available, and no considerably larger clone is one nucleotide away. A distance of 17 bases separates the germline ends of V and J, which lose 4 bases and 3 bases respectively. The CDR3 goes from the cysteine to the phenylalanine over 15 residues. Only the CDR3 DNA is retained, 45 bases long and in frame from the first base. Reading the germline V gene gives CDR1 SGHRS and CDR2 YFSETQ. The method was 5' RACE. Sequencing was carried out with an Illumina HiSeq 2500. The second PCR ran for about 7 to 11 cycles and used a J-beta primer mix along with a sample-barcoded 5' primer. Each TCR beta cDNA molecule received a unique molecular identifier from a template-switch 5' adaptor carrying 12 random nucleotides. Each sample yielded at least 3 million CDR3-containing paired-end reads. The Mint cDNA synthesis kit, primed by a TRBC-specific oligonucleotide, was used to synthesize first-strand cDNA from all RNA. After uracil-DNA glycosylase treatment, a first 18-cycle PCR used universal primers M1SS and BC2_uni_R on all cDNA. The authors' analysis ran thus. For normalization, 1 million high-quality reads were randomly selected from each sample, with every read carrying a distinct molecular identifier. Instead of being binned into consensus sequences, reads with shared molecular identifiers were discarded. MiTCR, with a Q25 quality threshold and the strictest error-elimination algorithm, was used for CDR3 identification, clonotype clustering and error correction. A nonparametric unseen species model with Euler transformation was used to estimate a lower bound on total TCR beta diversity. TCRdb redid the processing of the public reads, applying fastp at Q25 and MiXCR, and retained in-frame beta chains. Every CDR3 protein is listed once, alongside the most common genes and DNA of its rows. TCRdb's processing, not the study's, gives the V and J calls here. This sample lists about 2 million distinct CDR3 sequences; 49% were detected once. The top ten constitute approximately 2.1% of the sample.

On the study overall, not on this receptor specifically: Estimates of total diversity based on one million sequenced T cells were regarded as lower bounds and as underestimates. Because the CMV infection status of the donors was unknown, age-related changes in expanded clonotypes may potentially have been confounded. Conclusive comparison of naive and antigen-experienced compartments was prevented by the profiling of bulk unsorted PBMCs. Compared with the aged group, the long-lived group had more naive CD4+ T cells, fewer expanded clones and increased TCR diversity, suggesting age selection. A strong correlation was found between observed TCR beta diversity and the percentage of naive T cells measured by flow cytometry. Observed TCR beta diversity per million T cells fell roughly linearly with age, and a significant reduction was already apparent by age roughly 40.

The donors were about 40 Caucasian individuals from Russia, aged roughly 6 to 100 years, who were systemically healthy. Each donor gave 8 to 10 milliliters of peripheral blood, collected into EDTA-treated Vacutainer tubes. Ficoll-Paque density-gradient centrifugation was used to isolate PBMCs, with at least 7 million per sample. Trizol reagent was used to extract total RNA from PBMCs, with at least 6 micrograms per sample. For every donor, flow cytometry on a PBMC aliquot measured the percentage of naive CD45RAhigh/CD27high T cells. Sequenced: blood. Rearrangement joined TRBV5-1 to TRBJ2-7; TRBD1 could be the D gene, as 6 bases match. The TCR originated in a woman between 40 and 55 years old in good health. The base sequence is TGCGCCAGCAGCCCAAGTGTGGGGGCTGGCTACGAGCAGTACTTC. Translated, this is CASSPSVGAGYEQYF.